The T cell receptor (beta chain) under discussion was sequenced for a study of T cell repertoires in cytomegalovirus infection. As for the study in general: Public TCR beta signature analysis indicated the presence of both CMV infection and matching HLA type.

Study-level findings and limits: The ex vivo response showed dominance by HLA-C-restricted CMV-specific TCR beta clonotypes. Totalled public TCR beta family frequency picked out people who carried CMV plus the relevant HLA.

The CDR3 totals 17 residues. CDR1 and CDR2 (germline): SGHTA, FQGNSA. With 5 bases clipped from V and 15 bases from J, the junction kept 20 bases outside the gene matches. This clonotype has ten or more counts. Its matching antigen is unknown. One entry per CDR3 protein, called by TCRdb with MiXCR from the reads. The sample lists approximately 260,000 distinct CDR3 sequences, about a sixth occurring once. Sequencing was carried out using CD8+ T cells from PBMCs. This receptor was taken from a human donor in good health (CMV status not recorded). Some clones in this sample may be carry-over from other donors' samples. This rearrangement joins TRBV7-2 to TRBJ1-6; 9 positions match TRBD1. This CDR3 is CASSTRLEGQGFFFLHF. DNA for the CDR3: TGTGCCAGCAGCACCCGACTCGAGGGACAGGGTTTTTTTTTCCTCCACTTT.